This TCR beta chain was identified during a study of shared clonotypes between healthy human individuals. Study observations and caveats: Collection of samples was limited to blood; tissue repertoires likely differ.

The authors split each subset's genomic DNA evenly across several immunoSEQ plates. In replicate PCRs of unsorted PBMC, about 320 ng DNA, about 30,000 T cell genomes, was used. Measured with immunoSEQ multiplex PCR; TCRdb has only the in-frame clones, and not every one. This sample has 400,000 to 500,000 clones, with around 80% found just once. V was pared by 8 bases and J by 6 bases, with 11 bases between. The germline gives CDR1 SGDLS, CDR2 YYNGEE. The CDR3 length is 12 residues. Unsorted samples, those not sorted, used approximately 90 million PBMCs for genomic DNA. With regard to this clone: Its antigen remains unknown.

The chain recombines TRBV9 with TRBJ2-2; maybe TRBD2 (5 bases). Sequenced material: PBMCs. This sequence was found in a middle-aged woman in good health. Some clones in this sample may be carry-over from other donors' samples. The CDR3 here is CASNAGAGELFF. The CDR3 DNA sequence: TGTGCCAGTAACGCCGGGGCCGGGGAGCTGTTTTTT.